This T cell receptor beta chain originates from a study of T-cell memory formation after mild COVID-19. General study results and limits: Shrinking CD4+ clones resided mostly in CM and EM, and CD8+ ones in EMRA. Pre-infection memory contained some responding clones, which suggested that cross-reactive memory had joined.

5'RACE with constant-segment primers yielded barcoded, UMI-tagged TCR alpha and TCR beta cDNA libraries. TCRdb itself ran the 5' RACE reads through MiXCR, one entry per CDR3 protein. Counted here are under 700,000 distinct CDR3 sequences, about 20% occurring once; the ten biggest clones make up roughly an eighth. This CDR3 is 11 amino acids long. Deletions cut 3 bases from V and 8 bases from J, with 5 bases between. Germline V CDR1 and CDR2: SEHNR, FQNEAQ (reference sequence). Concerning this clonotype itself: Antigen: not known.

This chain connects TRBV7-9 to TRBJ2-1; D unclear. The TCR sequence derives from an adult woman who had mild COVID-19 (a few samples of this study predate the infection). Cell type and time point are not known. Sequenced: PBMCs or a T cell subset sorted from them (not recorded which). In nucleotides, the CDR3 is TGTGCCAGCAGCTTTAGCCATGAGCAGTTCTTC. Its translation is CASSFSHEQFF.